The clone carrying this T cell receptor (beta chain) was seen only a few times. The antigen is unknown. This CDR3 region has 16 residues. The V gene's germline CDR1 is PRHDT and CDR2 FYEKMQ (reference sequence). V lost 5 bases and J lost 6, with 22 bases in between. The source of the sample is a study of Ad26.COV2.S vaccination and SARS-CoV-2 variants. Study at large: A participant enrolled in the COV1001 Ad26.COV2.S trial arm provided the sample. Once or twice, 56 days apart, Ad26.COV2.S was delivered intramuscularly. General study points: Overall T cell responses may have been underestimated by the analyses of TCR breadth and depth. The study found higher spike-specific TCR breadth in vaccine than placebo recipients.

This sample's treatment: about 20 received Ad26.COV2.S at low or high dose, single or two shots; roughly five received placebo; per-sample allocation not given. Specimen acquisition occurred on day 63 following the initial vaccine or placebo injection. Profiling relied on immunoSEQ multiplex PCR, and the TCRdb table lists in-frame clones only, not all of them. The data contain 300,000 to 500,000 clones, more than 85% of them singletons. The sequence was collected from a person between 18 and 65 years old who received the Ad26.COV2.S COVID-19 vaccine or a placebo. Sequencing used peripheral blood, obtained in a trial of Ad26.COV2.S vaccine versus placebo. The chain is built from TRBV13 and TRBJ1-2; weak D call: TRBD1 (6 bases). CDR3 DNA: TGTGCCAGCAGCCCCTCTCCCAAGGGGGGGCCCGATGGCTACACCTTC. Translated, it gives CASSPSPKGGPDGYTF. The full variable domain, completed using reference TRBV13 and TRBJ1-2, is AAGVIQSPRHLIKEKRETATLKCYPIPRHDTVYWYQQGPGQDPQFLISFYEKMQSDKGSIPDRFSAQQFSDYHSELNMSSLELGDSALYFCASSPSPKGGPDGYTFGSGTRLTVV.